This TCR beta chain was documented in a study of OX40 agonist ivuxolimab in advanced cancers. Study background: Among those treated, three patients had partial responses, one with hepatocellular carcinoma and two with cutaneous melanoma.

Assay used: immunoSEQ multiplex PCR; TCRdb lists only in-frame clones, some missing. The sample includes more than 65,000 clones, roughly 93% of them seen just once. Germline CDR1 MNHNS, CDR2 SASEGT. The CDR3 runs 17 residues. Unmatched junction bases numbered 14, after V lost 4 bases and J lost 2 bases. The V gene is TRBV6-1, the J gene TRBJ2-7, with 7 bases fitting TRBD1. The sequences come from CD4+ or CD8+ T cells sorted from blood, collected in a trial of the OX40 agonist ivuxolimab. The receptor's source is an adult with an advanced solid tumor such as melanoma, head and neck, liver or kidney cancer. The CDR3 spells CASSALLTDRSAYEQYF. The CDR3 nucleotides are TGTGCCAGCAGTGCACTCCTCACGGACAGGTCCGCCTACGAGCAGTACTTC.